This T cell receptor (beta chain) was recovered during a study of blood T cell repertoires in COVID-19. Study overall: Sample material is recorded as cDNA or gDNA derived from T cells, B-cell-depleted T cells, or PBMCs.

Followed over time, Seattle patients had been enrolled while infection was active. The CDR3 sequence is 15 residues long. V lost 4 bases to trimming and J lost 2 bases, with 12 bases between them. CDR1 is SGHRS, CDR2 YFSETQ, per germline. Under the authors' procedure: Amplifying reference gene primers gave estimates of nucleated cell counts. Repertoires were generated with immunoSEQ multiplex PCR, while TCRdb's copy carries only in-frame clones and drops some. V, J and clone size are taken as reported in that table, and D and trimming were inferred from the DNA itself. The sample carries roughly 440,000 clones, roughly 88% recorded once.

Sequences were obtained from peripheral blood. V usage is TRBV5-1 and J usage is TRBJ1-4; D is ambiguous. The sequence was collected from a woman between 45 and 60 years old with COVID-19, enrolled during active disease. The CDR3 is CASSRSTPTNEKLFF. The CDR3 bases are TGCGCCAGCAGCCGTTCAACACCTACTAATGAAAAACTGTTTTTT.